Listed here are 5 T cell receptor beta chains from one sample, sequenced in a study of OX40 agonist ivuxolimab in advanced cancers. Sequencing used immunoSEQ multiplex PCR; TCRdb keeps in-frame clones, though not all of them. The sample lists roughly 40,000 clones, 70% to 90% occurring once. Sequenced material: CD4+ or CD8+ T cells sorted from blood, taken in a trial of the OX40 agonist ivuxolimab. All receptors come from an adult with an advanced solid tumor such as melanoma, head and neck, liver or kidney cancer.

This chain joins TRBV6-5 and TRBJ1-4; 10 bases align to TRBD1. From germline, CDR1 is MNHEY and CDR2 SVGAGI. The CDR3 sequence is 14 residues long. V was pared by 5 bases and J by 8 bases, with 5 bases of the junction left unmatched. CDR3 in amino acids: CASSQGQGGEKLFF. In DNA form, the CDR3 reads TGTGCCAGCAGTCAAGGACAGGGGGGGGAAAAACTGTTTTTT.

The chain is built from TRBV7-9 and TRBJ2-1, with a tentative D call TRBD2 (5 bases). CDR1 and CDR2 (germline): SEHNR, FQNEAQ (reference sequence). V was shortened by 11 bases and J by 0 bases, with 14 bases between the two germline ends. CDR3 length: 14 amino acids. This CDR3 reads CAAPGIGSYNEQFF. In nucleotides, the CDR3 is TGTGCCGCCCCCGGGATAGGCTCCTACAATGAGCAGTTCTTC.

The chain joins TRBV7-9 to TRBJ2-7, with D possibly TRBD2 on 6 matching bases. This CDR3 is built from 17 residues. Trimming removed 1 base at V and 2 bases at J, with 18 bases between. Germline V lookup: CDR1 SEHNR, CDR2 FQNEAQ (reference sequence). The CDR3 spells CASSLGTSQSITYEQYF. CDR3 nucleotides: TGTGCCAGCAGCTTAGGAACTAGCCAGAGCATCACCTACGAGCAGTACTTC. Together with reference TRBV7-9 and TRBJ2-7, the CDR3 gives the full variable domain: DTGVSQNPRHKITKRGQNVTFRCDPISEHNRLYWYRQTLGQGPEFLTYFQNEAQLEKSRLLSDRFSAERPKGSFSTLEIQRTEQGDSAMYLCASSLGTSQSITYEQYFGPGTRLTVT.

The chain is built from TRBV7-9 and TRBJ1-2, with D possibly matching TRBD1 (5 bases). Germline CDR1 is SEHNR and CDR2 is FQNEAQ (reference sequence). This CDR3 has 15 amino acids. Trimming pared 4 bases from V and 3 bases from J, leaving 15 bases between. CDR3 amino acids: CASSYSATGDYGYTF. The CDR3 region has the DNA TGTGCCAGCAGCTATTCAGCCACAGGCGACTATGGCTACACCTTC.

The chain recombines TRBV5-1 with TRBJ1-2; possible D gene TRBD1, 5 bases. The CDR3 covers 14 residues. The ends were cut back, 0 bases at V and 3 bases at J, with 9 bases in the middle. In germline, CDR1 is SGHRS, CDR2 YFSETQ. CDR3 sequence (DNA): TGCGCCAGCAGCTTGGGAGGGGAGGACTATGGCTACACCTTC. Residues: CASSLGGEDYGYTF.